Each of the 21 T cell receptor beta chains below was sequenced from the same sample in a study of blood T cell repertoires in COVID-19. Some clones are missing from TCRdb's copy, which holds only in-frame ones; the method was immunoSEQ multiplex PCR. The sample includes about 80,000 clones, approximately 82% of them seen just once. Sequencing was carried out using peripheral blood. The source of these receptors is a human donor in a cohort sampled during active COVID-19.

This chain links TRBV6-2 or TRBV6-3 with TRBJ2-2, with TRBD1 matching 10 bases. CDR1 is MNHEY, CDR2 SVGEGT, per germline. J gave up 4 bases and V 2 bases, and 7 bases lay outside the gene matches. CDR3 length: 17 amino acids. The CDR3 nucleotides are TGTGCCAGCAGTTACCCGACAGGGGGCTTTATCACCGGGGAGCTGTTTTTT. This gives the protein CASSYPTGGFITGELFF.

The chain uses TRBV28 and TRBJ1-1, with 8 positions matching TRBD1. The CDR3 is 14 amino acids. The V segment lost 2 bases and the J segment 5 bases; nucleotides outside the gene matches: 4. CDR1 is MDHEN and CDR2 is SYDVKM in the germline V gene. CDR3: CASSLQGAGTEAFF. CDR3 nucleotides: TGTGCCAGCAGTTTACAGGGGGCAGGTACTGAAGCTTTCTTT.

A few counts support this clone. V gene TRBV5-1 combines with J gene TRBJ2-3; D remains unclear. The CDR3 has 15 amino acids. Looked up from germline, CDR1 is SGHRS and CDR2 is YFSETQ. The V and J ends lost 3 bases and 2 bases respectively, with 13 bases between them. The CDR3 DNA reads TGCGCCAGCAGCTACTCGGGTCCCGCCACAGATACGCAGTATTTT. Translating gives CASSYSGPATDTQYF.

This clone has more than one count but fewer than ten. V is TRBV19 and J is TRBJ1-1, with D uncertain. Trimming removed 2 bases at V and 1 base at J, with 2 bases between. Germline values: CDR1 LNHDA, CDR2 SQIVND (reference sequence). CDR3 length: 12 amino acids. CDR3 bases: TGTGCCAGTAGTATACAGAACACTGAAGCTTTCTTT. Translation: CASSIQNTEAFF. The full variable domain, its missing parts supplied by reference TRBV19 and TRBJ1-1, is DGGITQSPKYLFRKEGQNVTLSCEQNLNHDAMYWYRQDPGQGLRLIYYSQIVNDFQKGDIAEGYSVSREKKESFPLTVTSAQKNPTAFYLCASSIQNTEAFFGQGTRLTVV.

This chain joins TRBV6-5 and TRBJ1-1; perhaps TRBD1 as D (5 bases). Germline values: CDR1 MNHEY, CDR2 SVGAGI. The length of the CDR3 is 15 residues. Trimming removed 2 bases from V and 0 bases from J, with 10 bases in between. The CDR3 DNA reads as TGTGCCAGCAGTTACGGGGCCGAAATGAACACTGAAGCTTTCTTT. As protein: CASSYGAEMNTEAFF.

This clone has only one observation. This chain connects TRBV9 to TRBJ2-2; maybe TRBD2 (5 bases). Trimming removed 2 bases at V and 5 bases at J, with 13 bases between. CDR1 SGDLS and CDR2 YYNGEE come from the germline V gene. The CDR3 has 15 amino acids. The CDR3, as DNA: TGTGCCAGCAGCGTCCAAGGGCCGGGGACCGGGGAGCTGTTTTTT. Translating gives CASSVQGPGTGELFF.

This chain connects TRBV5-4 to TRBJ2-1, with 7 nucleotides matching TRBD2. This CDR3 contains 16 residues. V was clipped by 0 bases and J by 0 bases; unmatched bases: 3. Germline values: CDR1 SGHNT, CDR2 YYREEE (reference sequence). Here the CDR3 DNA reads TGTGCCAGCAGCTTGGGGGGGGGTGCCTCCTACAATGAGCAGTTCTTC. It encodes CASSLGGGASYNEQFF.

The V gene is TRBV19, the J gene TRBJ2-5, with 9 bases that match TRBD1. This CDR3 comprises 15 residues. Per the germline V gene, CDR1 is LNHDA and CDR2 is SQIVND (reference sequence). V shed 5 bases, J shed 4 bases, and the junction held 8 bases outside the gene matches. In DNA form, the CDR3 reads TGTGCCAGTAGTTTCGCAACAGGGGGCTTAGAGACCCAGTACTTC. Translating gives CASSFATGGLETQYF.

This clone was seen once. The chain recombines TRBV18 with TRBJ2-1; D unclear. Trimming took off 3 bases at V and 7 bases at J, with 7 bases between the two ends. The germline V gene has CDR1 KGHSH and CDR2 LQKENI. The CDR3 extends over 12 amino acids. This CDR3 is CASSPYENEQFF. The CDR3 DNA follows: TGTGCCAGCTCACCCTATGAGAATGAGCAGTTCTTC.

The chain couples TRBV15 to TRBJ1-2, with 8 bases fitting TRBD1. This CDR3 has 16 residues. Germline V gene sequence: CDR1 LNHNV, CDR2 YYDKDF (reference sequence). V lost 0 bases and J lost 4; bases outside the gene matches: 7. This CDR3 is CATSRDYSGGAYGYTF. CDR3 sequence (DNA): TGTGCCACCAGCAGAGATTATTCAGGGGGCGCCTATGGCTACACCTTC.

This clone was seen a handful of times. The gene calls are TRBV3-1 (or the pseudogene TRBV3-2) and TRBJ1-6; D gene uncertain. Trimming left V 1 base short and J 7 bases short, with 11 bases between. From germline, CDR1 is LGHDT and CDR2 YNNKEL (reference sequence). The CDR3 has 15 amino acids. CDR3 region: CASSQGTGGNSPLHF. In DNA form, the CDR3 reads TGTGCCAGCAGCCAAGGGACCGGAGGGAATTCACCCCTCCACTTT.

The chain uses TRBV2 and TRBJ1-5, with TRBD1 identical over 7 bases. The CDR3 is 15 amino acids. The germline V gene has CDR1 SNHLY and CDR2 FYNNEI. J gave up 4 bases and V 5 bases, and 8 bases lay outside the gene matches. In DNA, the CDR3 is TGTGCCAGCAGTCCCGACAGGGCAAGGAATCAGCCCCAGCATTTT. It translates to CASSPDRARNQPQHF.

The V and J genes are TRBV5-1 and TRBJ2-5; 8 bases agree with TRBD2. With 4 bases clipped from V and 4 bases from J, the junction kept 6 bases outside the gene matches. Germline CDR1 and CDR2: SGHRS and YFSETQ. The CDR3 extends over 14 amino acids. CDR3 nucleotide sequence: TGCGCCAGCAGCATCCCGGGGGGGGGAGAGACCCAGTACTTC. Translation gives CASSIPGGGETQYF.

This clone was counted once. This chain uses TRBV19 with TRBJ2-4, with 7 bases lining up with TRBD2. The CDR3 contains 16 residues. Germline CDR1 is LNHDA and CDR2 is SQIVND (reference sequence). The V gene end was trimmed by 4 bases and the J gene end by 4 bases; junction bases not matched to a gene: 10. In DNA form, the CDR3 reads TGTGCCAGTAGTACTCGCCCCTCAGCGGGGAAAAACATTCAGTACTTC. The encoded protein is CASSTRPSAGKNIQYF.

V is TRBV29-1 and J is TRBJ1-1; 9 bases align to TRBD1. The junction had 7 bases not matched to a gene; V was cut back by 6 bases and J by 2 bases. This CDR3 comprises 14 residues. Germline assignment: CDR1 SQVTM and CDR2 ANQGSEA. The CDR3 spells CSVPTGGTNTEAFF. The DNA of the CDR3 is TGCAGCGTCCCTACAGGGGGCACAAACACTGAAGCTTTCTTT.

The chain employs TRBV14 and TRBJ1-1; D gene unclear. CDR3 length equals 16 residues. The germline V gene has CDR1 SGHDN and CDR2 FVKESK. V lost 0 bases and J lost 0, with 11 bases in between. In nucleotides, the CDR3 is TGTGCCAGCAGCCAAGATGGCTTTATAATGAACACTGAAGCTTTCTTT. Encoded protein: CASSQDGFIMNTEAFF.

The chain joins TRBV19 to TRBJ2-2; D perhaps matches TRBD2 (7 bases). Trimming removed 6 bases at V and 7 bases at J, with 18 bases between. Germline V gene lookup returns CDR1 LNHDA and CDR2 SQIVND (reference sequence). The CDR3 covers 15 residues. In DNA, the CDR3 is TGTGCCAGTAGAGGTTCGGGGGGCGTTATCGGGGAGCTGTTTTTT. It specifies CASRGSGGVIGELFF.

This chain connects TRBV10-1 to TRBJ1-2; tentative D call: TRBD1 (6 bases). In germline, CDR1 is WNHNN, CDR2 SYGVQD (reference sequence). This CDR3 contains 13 residues. V was cut by 8 bases and J by 4 bases, with 14 bases left in between. Written as DNA, the CDR3 is TGCGCCAGCCCCGTGACAGGCTGCTATGGCTACACCTTC. It yields the protein CASPVTGCYGYTF.

V and J are TRBV5-5 and TRBJ2-5; 9 bases are shared with TRBD2. The CDR3 is 16 residues long. Germline CDR1 SGHKS, CDR2 YYEKEE (reference sequence). V was clipped by 4 bases and J by 4 bases; unmatched bases: 11. The CDR3 DNA follows: TGTGCCAGCAGCCGGAGTAGCGGGGGATCCGGAGAGACCCAGTACTTC. Its protein is CASSRSSGGSGETQYF.

The chain uses TRBV19 and TRBJ2-5; TRBD1 agrees at 10 bases. Germline assignment: CDR1 LNHDA and CDR2 SQIVND (reference sequence). The trim removed 5 bases at V and 10 bases at J, leaving 10 bases unmatched. CDR3 length: 14 residues. The CDR3 is CASSPDRGQGSQYF. The CDR3 DNA follows: TGTGCCAGTAGTCCAGACAGGGGGCAAGGGAGCCAGTACTTC.

The chain combines TRBV25-1 with TRBJ1-3, with 10 nucleotides matching TRBD1. This CDR3 spans 15 amino acids. Germline-derived CDR1 and CDR2 are MGHDK and SYGVNS. J lost 4 bases, V lost 7 bases, and 7 bases had no gene match. The CDR3 spells CASTAGTGAGNTIYF. Here the CDR3 DNA reads TGTGCCAGCACCGCCGGGACAGGGGCCGGAAACACCATATATTTT.